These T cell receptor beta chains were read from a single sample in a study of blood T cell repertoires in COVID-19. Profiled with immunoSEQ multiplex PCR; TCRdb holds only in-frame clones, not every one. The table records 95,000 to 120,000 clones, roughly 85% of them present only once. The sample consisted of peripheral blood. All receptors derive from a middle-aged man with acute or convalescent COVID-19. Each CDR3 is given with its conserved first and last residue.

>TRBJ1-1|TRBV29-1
CSAPGQGGGGEAFF
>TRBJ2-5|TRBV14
CASSQAWRGSKETQYF
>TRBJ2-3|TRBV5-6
CASSPDNTDTQYF
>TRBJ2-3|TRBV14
CASSQEAPRQYF
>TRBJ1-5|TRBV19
CASSLDRAQPQHF
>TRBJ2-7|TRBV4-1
CASSQDEDRDEQYF
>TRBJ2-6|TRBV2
CASSAAGFGANVLTF
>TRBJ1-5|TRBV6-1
CASSEAKQGMGNQPQHF
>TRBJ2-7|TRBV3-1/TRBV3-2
CASSQDGPLGGEQYF
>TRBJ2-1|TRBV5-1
CASSLAGTTEQFF
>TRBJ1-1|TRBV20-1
CSASTAGGALRGTEAFF
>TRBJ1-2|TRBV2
CASREEGGYGYTF
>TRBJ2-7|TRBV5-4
CASSFGDRGPYEQYF
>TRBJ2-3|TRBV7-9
CASSLGEADTQYF
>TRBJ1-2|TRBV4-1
CASSQDIGRGYGYTF
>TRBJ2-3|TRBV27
CASSPGGHPDTQYF
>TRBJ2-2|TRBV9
CASSVEGSVGARTGELFF
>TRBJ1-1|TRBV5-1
CASSLVITGGTEAFF
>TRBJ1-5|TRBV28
CASTKGGPNQPQHF
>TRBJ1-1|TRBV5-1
CASSAQGGNTEAFF